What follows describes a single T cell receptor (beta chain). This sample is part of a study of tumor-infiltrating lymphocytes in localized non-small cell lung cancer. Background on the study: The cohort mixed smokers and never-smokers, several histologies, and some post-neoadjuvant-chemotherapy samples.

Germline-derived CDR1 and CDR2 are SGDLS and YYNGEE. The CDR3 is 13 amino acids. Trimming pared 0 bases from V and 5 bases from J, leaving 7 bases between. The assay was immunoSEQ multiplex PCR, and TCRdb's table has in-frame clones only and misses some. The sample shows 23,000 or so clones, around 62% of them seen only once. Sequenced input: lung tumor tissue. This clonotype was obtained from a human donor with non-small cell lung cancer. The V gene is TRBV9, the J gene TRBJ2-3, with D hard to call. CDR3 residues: CASSVGVEDTQYF. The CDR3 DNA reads TGTGCCAGCAGCGTAGGGGTGGAAGATACGCAGTATTTT.